The next 9 T cell receptor beta chains were all read from a single sample in a study of PD-1 blockade in classical Hodgkin lymphoma. Sequenced by immunoSEQ multiplex PCR; TCRdb stores in-frame clones only, minus some. This sample yields fewer than 50,000 clones, of which almost 90% are seen a single time; about a tenth belongs to the top ten. Brentuximab vedotin exposure varied, and every patient relapsed after autologous stem cell transplantation. The source was peripheral blood mononuclear cells (PBMCs), collected at baseline. The receptors derive from a human donor with classical Hodgkin lymphoma.

The J gene is TRBJ2-7, the V gene TRBV5-5; TRBD1 might be the D (5 bases). With 4 bases removed from V and 4 bases from J, the gap between germline ends came to 12 bases. The CDR3 extends over 13 amino acids. Germline CDR1 is SGHKS and CDR2 is YYEKEE (reference sequence). Here the CDR3 reads CASSPQAQYEQYF. In DNA form, the CDR3 reads TGTGCCAGCAGCCCACAGGCCCAATACGAGCAGTACTTC. The variable domain in full, completed from reference TRBV5-5 and TRBJ2-7, reads DAGVTQSPTHLIKTRGQQVTLRCSPISGHKSVSWYQQVLGQGPQFIFQYYEKEERGRGNFPDRFSARQFPNYSSELNVNALLLGDSALYLCASSPQAQYEQYFGPGTRLTVT.

The CDR3 nucleotides are TGCGCCAGCAGCCAATTAGCAGAAGCCCCCTCCTACGAGCAGTACTTC. This encodes CASSQLAEAPSYEQYF. The chain couples TRBV4-3 to TRBJ2-7; D ambiguous. The V gene lost 2 bases and the J gene lost 0 bases, with 14 bases spanning the gap. CDR1 and CDR2 from the germline V gene are LGHNA and YSLEER. The CDR3 sequence is 16 residues long.

The chain carries TRBV7-9 and TRBJ2-1; TRBD2 is a possible D gene (5 bases). The CDR3 contains 17 residues. Trimming removed 5 bases from V and 1 base from J, with 18 bases in between. Per the germline V gene, CDR1 is SEHNR and CDR2 is FQNEAQ (reference sequence). The CDR3 reads CASSKPTKPKSYNEQFF. CDR3 coding DNA: TGTGCCAGCAGCAAACCGACTAAGCCCAAGTCCTACAATGAGCAGTTCTTC.

V usage is TRBV18 and J usage is TRBJ2-7, with D perhaps TRBD2 (6 bases). Germline values: CDR1 KGHSH, CDR2 LQKENI. V was clipped by 3 bases and J by 3 bases, with 12 bases between them. CDR3 size: 14 residues. The CDR3: CASSPLGGDYEQYF. CDR3 DNA: TGTGCCAGCTCACCGCTAGGAGGGGACTACGAGCAGTACTTC.

The rearrangement uses TRBV28 and TRBJ2-7; weak D call: TRBD1 (6 bases). CDR1 and CDR2 from the germline V gene are MDHEN and SYDVKM. Trimming took 4 bases from V and 3 from J, leaving 13 bases between them. CDR3 size: 14 residues. This chain's CDR3 is CASSSVGAYYEQYF. Written as DNA, the CDR3 is TGTGCCAGCAGTTCCGTGGGGGCCTACTACGAGCAGTACTTC.

V is TRBV10-3 and J is TRBJ1-1; 9 bases fit TRBD1. Germline CDR1 is ENHRY and CDR2 is SYGVKD. Germline trimming cut 4 bases from V and 3 bases from J; bases unmatched to any gene: 3. This CDR3 comprises 14 residues. The CDR3: CAISGGTGYTEAFF. DNA for the CDR3: TGTGCCATCAGTGGGGGGACAGGGTACACTGAAGCTTTCTTT.

V gene TRBV28 combines with J gene TRBJ1-6, with unresolved D. The CDR3 spans 14 residues. Germline CDR1 and CDR2: MDHEN and SYDVKM. V lost 2 bases and J lost 5, with 7 bases in between. The CDR3 DNA is TGTGCCAGCAGTTTAAGGAGAGATAATTCACCCCTCCACTTT. It yields the protein CASSLRRDNSPLHF.

The J gene is TRBJ2-5, the V gene TRBV6-5; D assignment may be TRBD1 or TRBD2 (5 bases each). Trimming took off 4 bases at V and 4 bases at J, with 10 bases between the two ends. The CDR3 loop spans 13 amino acids. CDR1 and CDR2 from the germline V gene are MNHEY and SVGAGI. CDR3 sequence: CASSFTGGETQYF. The CDR3, as DNA: TGTGCCAGCAGTTTCACAGGAGGAGAGACCCAGTACTTC.

This clone was observed a few times. The rearrangement joins TRBV5-1 to TRBJ1-4; the match to TRBD1 covers 8 bases. Germline values: CDR1 SGHRS, CDR2 YFSETQ. V was clipped by 2 bases and J by 7 bases; unmatched bases: 4. The CDR3 runs to 14 residues. This CDR3 is CASSFGQGGEKLFF. CDR3 nucleotide sequence: TGCGCCAGCAGCTTCGGACAGGGAGGTGAAAAACTGTTTTTT.